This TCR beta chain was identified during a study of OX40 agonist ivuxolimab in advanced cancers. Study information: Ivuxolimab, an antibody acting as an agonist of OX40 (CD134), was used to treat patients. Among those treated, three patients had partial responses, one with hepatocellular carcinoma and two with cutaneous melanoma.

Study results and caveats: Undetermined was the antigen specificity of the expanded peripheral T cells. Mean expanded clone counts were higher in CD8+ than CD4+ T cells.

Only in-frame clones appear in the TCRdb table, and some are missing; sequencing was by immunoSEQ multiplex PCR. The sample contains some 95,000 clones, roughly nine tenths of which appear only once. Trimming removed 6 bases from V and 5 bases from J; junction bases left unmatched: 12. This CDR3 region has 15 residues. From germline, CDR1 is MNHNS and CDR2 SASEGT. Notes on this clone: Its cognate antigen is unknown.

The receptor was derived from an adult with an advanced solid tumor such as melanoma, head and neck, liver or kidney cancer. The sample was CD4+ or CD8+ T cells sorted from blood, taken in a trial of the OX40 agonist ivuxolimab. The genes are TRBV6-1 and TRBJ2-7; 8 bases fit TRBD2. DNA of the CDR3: TGTGCCAGCAGCAAATACGGGGGGGCCCAGAACGAGCAGTACTTC. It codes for CASSKYGGAQNEQYF.